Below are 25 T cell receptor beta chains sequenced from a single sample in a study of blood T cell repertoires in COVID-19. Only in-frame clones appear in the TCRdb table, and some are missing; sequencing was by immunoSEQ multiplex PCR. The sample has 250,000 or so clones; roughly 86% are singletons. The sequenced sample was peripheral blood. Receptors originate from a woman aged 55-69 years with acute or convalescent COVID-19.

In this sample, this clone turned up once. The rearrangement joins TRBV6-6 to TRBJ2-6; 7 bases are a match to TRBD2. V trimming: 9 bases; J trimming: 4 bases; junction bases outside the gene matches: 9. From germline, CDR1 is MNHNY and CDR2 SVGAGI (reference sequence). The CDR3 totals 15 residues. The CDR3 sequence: CASRMGGSGANVLTF. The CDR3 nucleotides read TGTGCCAGTAGAATGGGGGGGTCCGGGGCCAACGTCCTGACTTTC.

Here the CDR3 reads CASRRTEVNTEAFF. CDR3 DNA: TGTGCCAGCAGGAGGACAGAGGTGAACACTGAAGCTTTCTTT. V usage is TRBV5-5 and J usage is TRBJ1-1; the D gene is possibly TRBD1 (6 bases). V was shortened by 5 bases and J by 0 bases, with 11 bases between the two germline ends. The length of the CDR3 is 14 residues. Germline CDR1 reads SGHKS; CDR2 reads YYEKEE (reference sequence).

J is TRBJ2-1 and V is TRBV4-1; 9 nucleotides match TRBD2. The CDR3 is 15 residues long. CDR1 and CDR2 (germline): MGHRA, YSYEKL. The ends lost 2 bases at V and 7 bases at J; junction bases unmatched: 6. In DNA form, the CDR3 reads TGCGCCAGCAGCCAACTGCGGGGGGGCCTGAATGAGCAGTTCTTC. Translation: CASSQLRGGLNEQFF.

CDR3 in amino acids: CASSFSGSLYEQYF. CDR3 nucleotide sequence: TGTGCCAGCAGTTTTAGCGGGAGTCTATACGAGCAGTACTTC. This chain uses TRBV28 with TRBJ2-7; 9 bases are shared with TRBD2. V lost 3 bases and J lost 4; bases outside the gene matches: 4. This CDR3 region has 14 residues. The germline V gene encodes CDR1 MDHEN and CDR2 SYDVKM.

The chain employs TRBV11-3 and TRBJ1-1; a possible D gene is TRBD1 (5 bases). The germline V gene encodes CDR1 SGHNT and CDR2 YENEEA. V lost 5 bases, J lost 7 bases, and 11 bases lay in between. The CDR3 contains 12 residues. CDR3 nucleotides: TGTGCCAGCAGCCAAGGGGTAGGTGAAGCTTTCTTT. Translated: CASSQGVGEAFF.

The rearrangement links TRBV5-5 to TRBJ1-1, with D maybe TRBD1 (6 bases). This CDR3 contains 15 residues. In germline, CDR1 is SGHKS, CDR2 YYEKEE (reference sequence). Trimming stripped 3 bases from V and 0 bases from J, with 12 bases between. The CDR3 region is CASSSYQGMNTEAFF. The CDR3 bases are TGTGCCAGCAGCTCATATCAGGGGATGAACACTGAAGCTTTCTTT. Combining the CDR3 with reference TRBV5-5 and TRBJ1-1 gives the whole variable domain DAGVTQSPTHLIKTRGQQVTLRCSPISGHKSVSWYQQVLGQGPQFIFQYYEKEERGRGNFPDRFSARQFPNYSSELNVNALLLGDSALYLCASSSYQGMNTEAFFGQGTRLTVV.

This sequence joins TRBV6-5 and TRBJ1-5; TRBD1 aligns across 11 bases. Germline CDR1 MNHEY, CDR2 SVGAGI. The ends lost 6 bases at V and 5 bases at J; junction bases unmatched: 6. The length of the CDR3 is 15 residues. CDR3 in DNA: TGTGCCAGCAGCCGGGACAGGGGGAGGGATCAGCCCCAGCATTTT. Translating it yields CASSRDRGRDQPQHF.

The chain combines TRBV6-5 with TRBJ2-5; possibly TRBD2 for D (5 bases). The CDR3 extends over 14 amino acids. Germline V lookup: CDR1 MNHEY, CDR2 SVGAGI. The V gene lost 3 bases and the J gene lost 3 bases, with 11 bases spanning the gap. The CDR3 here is CASSYSTIKETQYF. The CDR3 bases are TGTGCCAGCAGTTATTCGACTATTAAAGAGACCCAGTACTTC.

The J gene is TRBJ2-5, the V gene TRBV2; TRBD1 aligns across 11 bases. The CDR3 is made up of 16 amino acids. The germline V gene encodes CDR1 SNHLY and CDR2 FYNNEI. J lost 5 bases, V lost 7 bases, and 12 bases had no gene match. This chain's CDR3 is CASTPRPGQGGETQYF. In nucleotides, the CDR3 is TGTGCCAGCACCCCCCGCCCGGGACAGGGGGGGGAGACCCAGTACTTC.

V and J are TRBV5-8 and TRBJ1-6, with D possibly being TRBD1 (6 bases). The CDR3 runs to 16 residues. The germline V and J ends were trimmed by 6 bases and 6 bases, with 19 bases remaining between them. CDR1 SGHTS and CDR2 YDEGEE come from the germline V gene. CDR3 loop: CASTVSWDTGNSPLHF. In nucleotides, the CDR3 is TGTGCCAGCACCGTGTCATGGGACACCGGTAATTCACCCCTCCACTTT.

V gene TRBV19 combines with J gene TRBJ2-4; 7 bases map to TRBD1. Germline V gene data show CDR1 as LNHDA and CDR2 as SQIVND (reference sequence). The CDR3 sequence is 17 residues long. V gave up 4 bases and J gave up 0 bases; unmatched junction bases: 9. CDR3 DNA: TGTGCCAGTAGTACCTTCGAGGGGGCACTAGCCAAAAACATTCAGTACTTC. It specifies CASSTFEGALAKNIQYF.

The CDR3 DNA sequence: TGCGCCAGCAGCCCTTGGACAGGGAAGGGTGAAAAACTGTTTTTT. Its protein product is CASSPWTGKGEKLFF. This chain connects TRBV5-1 to TRBJ1-4, with 8 bases matching TRBD1. Germline CDR1 SGHRS, CDR2 YFSETQ. This CDR3 contains 15 residues. V gave up 4 bases and J gave up 7 bases; unmatched junction bases: 9.

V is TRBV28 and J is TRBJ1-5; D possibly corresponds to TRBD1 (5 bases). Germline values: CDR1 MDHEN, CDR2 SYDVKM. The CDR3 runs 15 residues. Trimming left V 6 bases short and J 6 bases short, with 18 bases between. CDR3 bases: TGTGCCAGCAGCGACCATGGGGGGAAAGGTCAGCCCCAGCATTTT. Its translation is CASSDHGGKGQPQHF. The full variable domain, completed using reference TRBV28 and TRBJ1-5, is DVKVTQSSRYLVKRTGEKVFLECVQDMDHENMFWYRQDPGLGLRLIYFSYDVKMKEKGDIPEGYSVSREKKERFSLILESASTNQTSMYLCASSDHGGKGQPQHFGDGTRLSIL.

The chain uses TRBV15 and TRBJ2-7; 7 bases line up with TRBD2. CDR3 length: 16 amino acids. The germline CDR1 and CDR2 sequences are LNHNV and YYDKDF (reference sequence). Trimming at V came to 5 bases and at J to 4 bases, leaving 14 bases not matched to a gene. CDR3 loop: CATSPRRGEGRYEQYF. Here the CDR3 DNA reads TGTGCCACCAGCCCCCGTCGGGGGGAGGGGAGATACGAGCAGTACTTC.

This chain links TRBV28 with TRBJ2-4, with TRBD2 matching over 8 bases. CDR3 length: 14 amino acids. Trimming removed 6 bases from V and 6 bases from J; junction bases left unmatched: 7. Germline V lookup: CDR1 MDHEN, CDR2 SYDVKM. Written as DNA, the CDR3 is TGTGCCAGCAGCTTCGGGGGGGCTGGAAACATTCAGTACTTC. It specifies CASSFGGAGNIQYF. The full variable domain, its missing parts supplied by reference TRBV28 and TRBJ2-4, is DVKVTQSSRYLVKRTGEKVFLECVQDMDHENMFWYRQDPGLGLRLIYFSYDVKMKEKGDIPEGYSVSREKKERFSLILESASTNQTSMYLCASSFGGAGNIQYFGAGTRLSVL.

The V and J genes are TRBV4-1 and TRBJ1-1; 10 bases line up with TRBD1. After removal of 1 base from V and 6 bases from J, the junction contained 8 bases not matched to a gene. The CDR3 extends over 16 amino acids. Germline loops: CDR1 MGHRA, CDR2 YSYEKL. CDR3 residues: CASSQVIGTGVPEAFF. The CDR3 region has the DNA TGCGCCAGCAGCCAAGTTATTGGGACAGGGGTACCTGAAGCTTTCTTT.

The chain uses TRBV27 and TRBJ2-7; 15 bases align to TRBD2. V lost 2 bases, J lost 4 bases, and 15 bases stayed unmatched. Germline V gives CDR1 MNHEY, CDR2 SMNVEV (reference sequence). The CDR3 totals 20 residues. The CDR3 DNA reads TGTGCCAGCAGTTTAAGAGTGGGCGGACTAGCGGGAGGGAGACTGTACGAGCAGTACTTC. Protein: CASSLRVGGLAGGRLYEQYF.

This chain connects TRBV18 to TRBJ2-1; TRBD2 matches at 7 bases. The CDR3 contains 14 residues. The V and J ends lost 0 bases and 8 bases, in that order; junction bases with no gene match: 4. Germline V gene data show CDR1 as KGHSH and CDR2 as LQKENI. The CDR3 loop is CASSPPGLTDEQFF. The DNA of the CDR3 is TGTGCCAGCTCACCACCGGGACTAACGGATGAGCAGTTCTTC.

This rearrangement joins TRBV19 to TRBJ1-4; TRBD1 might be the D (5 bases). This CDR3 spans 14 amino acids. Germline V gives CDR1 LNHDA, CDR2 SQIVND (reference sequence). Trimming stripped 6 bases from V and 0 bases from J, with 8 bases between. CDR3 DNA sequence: TGTGCCAGTAGGCGGACATCAACTAATGAAAAACTGTTTTTT. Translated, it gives CASRRTSTNEKLFF. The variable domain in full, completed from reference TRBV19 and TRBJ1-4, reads DGGITQSPKYLFRKEGQNVTLSCEQNLNHDAMYWYRQDPGQGLRLIYYSQIVNDFQKGDIAEGYSVSREKKESFPLTVTSAQKNPTAFYLCASRRTSTNEKLFFGSGTQLSVL.

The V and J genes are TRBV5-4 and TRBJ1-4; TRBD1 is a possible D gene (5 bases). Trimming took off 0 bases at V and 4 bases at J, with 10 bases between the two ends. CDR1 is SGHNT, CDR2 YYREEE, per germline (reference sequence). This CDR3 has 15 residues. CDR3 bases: TGTGCCAGCAGCTTGGCGACAGACCTTAATGAAAAACTGTTTTTT. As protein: CASSLATDLNEKLFF.

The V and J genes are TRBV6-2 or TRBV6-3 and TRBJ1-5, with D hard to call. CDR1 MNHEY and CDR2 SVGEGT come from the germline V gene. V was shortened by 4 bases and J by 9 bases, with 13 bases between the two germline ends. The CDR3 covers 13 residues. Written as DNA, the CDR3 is TGTGCCAGCAGTTCCATGGGGAGATGGCCCCAGCATTTT. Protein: CASSSMGRWPQHF.

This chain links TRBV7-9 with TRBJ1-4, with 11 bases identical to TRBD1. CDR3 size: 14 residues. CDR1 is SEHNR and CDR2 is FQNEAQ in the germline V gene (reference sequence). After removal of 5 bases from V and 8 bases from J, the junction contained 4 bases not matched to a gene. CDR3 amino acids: CASSPGQGAEKLFF. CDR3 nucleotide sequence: TGTGCCAGCAGCCCCGGACAGGGGGCGGAAAAACTGTTTTTT.

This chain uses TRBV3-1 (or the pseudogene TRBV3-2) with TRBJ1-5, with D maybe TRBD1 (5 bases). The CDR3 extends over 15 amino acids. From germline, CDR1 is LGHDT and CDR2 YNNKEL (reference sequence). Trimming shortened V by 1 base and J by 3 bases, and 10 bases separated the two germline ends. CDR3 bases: TGTGCCAGCAGCCAAGGTGGGGGGGTCAATCAGCCCCAGCATTTT. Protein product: CASSQGGGVNQPQHF.

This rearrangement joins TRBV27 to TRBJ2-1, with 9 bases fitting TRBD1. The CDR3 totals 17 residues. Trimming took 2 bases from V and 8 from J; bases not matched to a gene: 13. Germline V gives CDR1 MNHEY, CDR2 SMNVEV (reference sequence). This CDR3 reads CASSLTGQGVRGHEQFF. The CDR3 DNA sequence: TGTGCCAGCAGTTTAACGGGACAGGGAGTTAGGGGTCATGAGCAGTTCTTC.

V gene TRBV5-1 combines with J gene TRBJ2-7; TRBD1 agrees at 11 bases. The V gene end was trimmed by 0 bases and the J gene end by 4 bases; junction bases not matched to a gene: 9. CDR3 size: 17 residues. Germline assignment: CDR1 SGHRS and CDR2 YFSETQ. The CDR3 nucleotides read TGCGCCAGCAGCTTGGGGACAGGGGGCCCCGGGTTATACGAGCAGTACTTC. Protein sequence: CASSLGTGGPGLYEQYF.